Included here is one TCR beta chain sequence, with context. The antigen is undetermined. These data come from a study of blood T cells in healthy people across ages. Study-level points and caveats: Per-million-T-cell TCR beta diversity fell roughly linearly with age. It was the long-lived donors that had more naive CD4+ cells and higher diversity than aged donors.

The CDR3 runs to 16 residues. V dropped 7 bases and J dropped 4; count of bases not matched to a gene: 15. The second PCR ran roughly 6 to 12 cycles with a sample-barcoded 5' primer and J-beta primers. TCRdb fed the 5' RACE reads into MiXCR, producing one record per CDR3 protein. The sample records about 1.8 million distinct CDR3 sequences, 49% being singletons. The source material was blood. The chain employs TRBV12-3 or TRBV12-4 and TRBJ1-2; 7 bases match TRBD1. The receptor was derived from a woman aged 40 to 50 in good health. The DNA for the CDR3 is TGTGCCAGCACCTCCCGGGGCCGGGACAGCTTCTATGGCTACACCTTC. Amino acid sequence: CASTSRGRDSFYGYTF.